The 30 T cell receptor beta chains given below trace back to one sample, sequenced in a study of T cell responses to AZD1222 COVID-19 vaccine. The method was immunoSEQ multiplex PCR; TCRdb's version includes in-frame clones alone and lacks a portion of them. Of more than 95,000 clones listed, more than 70% are singletons. Material: peripheral blood, obtained 28 days after the second AZD1222 dose. The receptors here all came from an adult who received the AZD1222 COVID-19 vaccine.

CDR3 sequence: CASSQEPDYSGELFF. As DNA, the CDR3 is TGTGCCAGCAGCCAAGAGCCTGATTACTCCGGGGAGCTGTTTTTT. This rearrangement joins TRBV4-2 to TRBJ2-2, with no clear D. Germline V lookup: CDR1 LGHNA, CDR2 YNFKEQ. The V end was cut by 0 bases, the J end by 6 bases, with 11 bases between. There are 15 residues in the CDR3.

The chain uses TRBV2 and TRBJ2-7, with a possible D match to TRBD1 (6 bases). The V gene lost 3 bases and the J gene lost 1 base, with 16 bases spanning the gap. CDR3 length: 16 amino acids. Germline values: CDR1 SNHLY, CDR2 FYNNEI. CDR3 nucleotide sequence: TGTGCCAGCAGTGAGCCCCCGACAGGCCTATCCTACGAGCAGTACTTC. It yields the protein CASSEPPTGLSYEQYF. Full variable domain (outside the CDR3, taken from reference TRBV2 and TRBJ2-7): EPEVTQTPSHQVTQMGQEVILRCVPISNHLYFYWYRQILGQKVEFLVSFYNNEISEKSEIFDDQFSVERPDGSNFTLKIRSTKLEDSAMYFCASSEPPTGLSYEQYFGPGTRLTVT.

This chain uses TRBV11-2 with TRBJ1-1, with D possibly TRBD1 on 5 matching bases. CDR3 length: 13 amino acids. Trimming cost V 2 bases and J 6 bases, with 10 bases left between them. Germline V gene data show CDR1 as SGHAT and CDR2 as FQNNGV. As DNA, the CDR3 is TGTGCCAGCAGCTTAAGAAGGGGCGCTGAAGCTTTCTTT. It encodes CASSLRRGAEAFF.

This clone was seen only a few times. The V gene is TRBV19, the J gene TRBJ1-1, with a tentative D call TRBD1 (6 bases). Germline V gene lookup returns CDR1 LNHDA and CDR2 SQIVND (reference sequence). The CDR3 loop spans 15 amino acids. The germline V and J ends were trimmed by 4 bases and 7 bases, with 19 bases remaining between them. The CDR3 DNA reads TGTGCCAGTAGTAACCCTAGGGGGGCCACCCTTGAAGCTTTCTTT. This gives the protein CASSNPRGATLEAFF. The complete variable domain, with remaining parts taken from reference TRBV19 and TRBJ1-1, reads DGGITQSPKYLFRKEGQNVTLSCEQNLNHDAMYWYRQDPGQGLRLIYYSQIVNDFQKGDIAEGYSVSREKKESFPLTVTSAQKNPTAFYLCASSNPRGATLEAFFGQGTRLTVV.

The CDR3 loop reads CATSTTSGSIYNEQFF. Here the CDR3 DNA reads TGTGCCACCAGCACGACTAGCGGGAGCATCTACAATGAGCAGTTCTTC. The chain has TRBV15 and TRBJ2-1, with 12 positions matching TRBD2. V gave up 4 bases and J gave up 3 bases; unmatched junction bases: 4. CDR1 is LNHNV, CDR2 YYDKDF, per germline (reference sequence). The CDR3 has 16 amino acids. Full variable domain (rest looked up from reference TRBV15 and TRBJ2-1): DAMVIQNPRYQVTQFGKPVTLSCSQTLNHNVMYWYQQKSSQAPKLLFHYYDKDFNNEADTPDNFQSRRPNTSFCFLDIRSPGLGDTAMYLCATSTTSGSIYNEQFFGPGTRLTVL.

The chain combines TRBV19 with TRBJ2-1; 10 positions match TRBD2. Germline CDR1 LNHDA, CDR2 SQIVND (reference sequence). The junction had 5 bases not matched to a gene; V was cut back by 5 bases and J by 7 bases. CDR3 length: 14 amino acids. As DNA, the CDR3 is TGTGCCAGTAGTCCCCAGCGGGGGGGTAATGAGCAGTTCTTC. Amino acid sequence: CASSPQRGGNEQFF. The variable domain in full, with the rest retrieved from reference TRBV19 and TRBJ2-1, is DGGITQSPKYLFRKEGQNVTLSCEQNLNHDAMYWYRQDPGQGLRLIYYSQIVNDFQKGDIAEGYSVSREKKESFPLTVTSAQKNPTAFYLCASSPQRGGNEQFFGPGTRLTVL.

The chain uses TRBV11-3 and TRBJ2-2, with D possibly TRBD1 on 5 matching bases. With 5 bases removed from V and 3 bases from J, the gap between germline ends came to 19 bases. The CDR3 runs to 17 residues. Germline V CDR1 and CDR2: SGHNT, YENEEA. CDR3 sequence reads: CASSQTTYDSHTGELFF. The CDR3 bases are TGTGCCAGCAGCCAAACAACCTATGACAGTCACACCGGGGAGCTGTTTTTT. Combining the CDR3 with reference TRBV11-3 and TRBJ2-2 gives the whole variable domain EAGVVQSPRYKIIEKKQPVAFWCNPISGHNTLYWYLQNLGQGPELLIRYENEEAVDDSQLPKDRFSAERLKGVDSTLKIQPAELGDSAVYLCASSQTTYDSHTGELFFGEGSRLTVL.

The rearrangement uses TRBV6-6 and TRBJ2-1; 8 nucleotides align to TRBD2. The ends lost 6 bases at V and 10 bases at J; junction bases unmatched: 8. Per the germline V gene, CDR1 is MNHNY and CDR2 is SVGAGI (reference sequence). The length of the CDR3 is 13 residues. CDR3: CASSPGRLAEQFF. Written as DNA, the CDR3 is TGTGCCAGCAGCCCCGGGAGACTAGCGGAGCAGTTCTTC.

The chain has TRBV12-3 or TRBV12-4 and TRBJ2-7, with TRBD1 matching 7 bases. This CDR3 comprises 12 residues. V lost 6 bases, J lost 6 bases, and 5 bases stayed unmatched. DNA of the CDR3: TGTGCCAGCAGCTTCCCAGGGGGCGAGCAGTACTTC. Protein: CASSFPGGEQYF.

The chain links TRBV19 to TRBJ1-5; D gene uncertain. The germline gives CDR1 LNHDA, CDR2 SQIVND (reference sequence). V was trimmed by 3 bases and J by 5 bases, leaving 5 bases between them. This CDR3 has 12 residues. CDR3 amino acids: CASSILYQPQHF. CDR3 coding DNA: TGTGCCAGTAGTATCTTGTATCAGCCCCAGCATTTT.

The chain uses TRBV2 and TRBJ1-1, with 10 bases identical to TRBD1. The CDR3 loop spans 15 amino acids. Germline V gives CDR1 SNHLY, CDR2 FYNNEI. V lost 3 bases, J lost 5 bases, and 6 bases stayed unmatched. For the CDR3, the DNA is TGTGCCAGCAGTGAGGGGGACAGGGGCAGGACTGAAGCTTTCTTT. Amino acid sequence: CASSEGDRGRTEAFF.

Here the CDR3 reads CASSFGDRGRNTEAFF. As DNA, the CDR3 is TGCGCCAGCAGCTTCGGGGACAGGGGTCGGAACACTGAAGCTTTCTTT. This sequence joins TRBV5-1 and TRBJ1-1, with 10 bases fitting TRBD1. Germline CDR1 SGHRS, CDR2 YFSETQ. The length of the CDR3 is 16 residues. The J segment lost 1 base and the V segment lost 2 bases, leaving 5 bases of the junction unmatched.

The chain carries TRBV5-4 and TRBJ1-5; D might be TRBD1 (5 bases). The CDR3 spans 14 residues. Germline lookup yields CDR1 SGHNT and CDR2 YYREEE (reference sequence). V lost 1 base and J lost 4, with 9 bases in between. The CDR3 nucleotides read TGTGCCAGCAGCTTGACCCAGGGAAATCAGCCCCAGCATTTT. Protein sequence: CASSLTQGNQPQHF.

The chain uses TRBV19 and TRBJ1-6, with a possible D match to TRBD1 (5 bases). V was clipped by 7 bases and J by 4 bases, with 11 bases between them. This CDR3 comprises 14 residues. Germline assignment: CDR1 LNHDA and CDR2 SQIVND (reference sequence). CDR3 region: CASNGGEYNSPLHF. The CDR3 DNA reads TGTGCCAGTAATGGAGGGGAATATAATTCACCCCTCCACTTT.

The genes are TRBV21-1 and TRBJ1-5; TRBD1 is the table's D call and was not checked against the DNA. TRBV21-1 is designated a pseudogene. The CDR3 runs to 16 residues. CDR3 residues: CASSSRRTGDNQPQHF. Written as DNA, the CDR3 is TGTGCCAGCAGCAGTCGTAGGACAGGAGACAATCAGCCCCAGCATTTT.

V usage is TRBV9 and J usage is TRBJ1-6, with 7 bases lining up with TRBD1. The CDR3 is 15 amino acids. Per the germline V gene, CDR1 is SGDLS and CDR2 is YYNGEE. J gave up 3 bases and V 4 bases, and 4 bases lay outside the gene matches. The CDR3 region has the DNA TGTGCCAGCAGCACGTGGACAGGCTATAATTCACCCCTCCACTTT. As protein: CASSTWTGYNSPLHF.

This chain connects TRBV28 to TRBJ1-1; TRBD1 might be the D (5 bases). The CDR3 covers 12 residues. CDR1 is MDHEN and CDR2 is SYDVKM in the germline V gene. Trimming shortened V by 2 bases and J by 7 bases, and 8 bases separated the two germline ends. This chain's CDR3 is CASSLGGHEAFF. CDR3 DNA sequence: TGTGCCAGCAGTTTAGGAGGACATGAAGCTTTCTTT.

The chain is built from TRBV7-8 and TRBJ1-5; no reliable D call. This CDR3 region has 13 residues. Germline V gene sequence: CDR1 SGHVS, CDR2 FQNEAQ. Trimming removed 5 bases at V and 8 bases at J, with 13 bases between. The CDR3, as DNA: TGTGCCAGCAGCGCTTACACGTATGAGCCCCAGCATTTT. Protein: CASSAYTYEPQHF.

This CDR3 reads CSVGQGAEETQYF. In DNA form, the CDR3 reads TGCAGCGTTGGCCAGGGGGCTGAGGAGACCCAGTACTTC. The rearrangement joins TRBV29-1 to TRBJ2-5; the match to TRBD1 covers 8 bases. The CDR3 is 13 amino acids. The J segment lost 5 bases and the V segment lost 4 bases, leaving 6 bases of the junction unmatched. Germline assignment: CDR1 SQVTM and CDR2 ANQGSEA.

The chain combines TRBV9 with TRBJ2-3; D is ambiguous. The V end lost 0 bases, the J end lost 6 bases, and 17 bases lay between the germline ends. CDR3 size: 16 residues. The germline CDR1 and CDR2 sequences are SGDLS and YYNGEE. CDR3 DNA: TGTGCCAGCAGCGTAGTCGACGGCATACACTCTGATACGCAGTATTTT. The encoded protein is CASSVVDGIHSDTQYF.

The V gene is TRBV7-2, the J gene TRBJ1-2; 7 bases fit TRBD1. Germline-derived CDR1 and CDR2 are SGHTA and FQGNSA. The V and J ends lost 6 bases and 8 bases, in that order; junction bases with no gene match: 9. The CDR3 is 13 amino acids. The chain's CDR3 is CASRVAGGEGYTF. DNA of the CDR3: TGTGCCAGCAGAGTAGCAGGGGGTGAGGGCTACACCTTC. Full variable domain (remainder filled in from reference TRBV7-2 and TRBJ1-2): GAGVSQSPSNKVTEKGKDVELRCDPISGHTALYWYRQSLGQGLEFLIYFQGNSAPDKSGLPSDRFSAERTGGSVSTLTIQRTQQEDSAVYLCASRVAGGEGYTFGSGTRLTVV.

This clone was detected a few times. The chain combines TRBV5-4 with TRBJ2-5, with 16 bases that match TRBD2. The CDR3 consists of 17 residues. Germline V CDR1 and CDR2: SGHNT, YYREEE (reference sequence). Germline trimming cut 3 bases from V and 5 bases from J; bases unmatched to any gene: 7. The CDR3: CASSYGTSGGARETQYF. In DNA form, the CDR3 reads TGTGCCAGCAGCTACGGGACTAGCGGGGGGGCCAGGGAGACCCAGTACTTC. The whole variable domain, remainder taken from reference TRBV5-4 and TRBJ2-5, is ETGVTQSPTHLIKTRGQQVTLRCSSQSGHNTVSWYQQALGQGPQFIFQYYREEENGRGNFPPRFSGLQFPNYSSELNVNALELDDSALYLCASSYGTSGGARETQYFGPGTRLLVL.

This clone appeared a single time. J is TRBJ2-7 and V is TRBV4-2; 10 positions agree with TRBD2. Trimming cost V 1 base and J 0 bases; bases outside gene matches: 12. CDR3 length equals 19 residues. Germline V lookup: CDR1 LGHNA, CDR2 YNFKEQ. DNA for the CDR3: TGTGCCAGCAGCCAAGCCCGGTATAGCGGGGGGTCTAGCTCCTACGAGCAGTACTTC. It translates to CASSQARYSGGSSSYEQYF.

The chain has TRBV7-2 and TRBJ2-2; the D gene is possibly TRBD2 (6 bases). Trimming left V 3 bases short and J 6 bases short, with 11 bases between. The CDR3 totals 14 residues. CDR1 and CDR2 from the germline V gene are SGHTA and FQGNSA. The CDR3 bases are TGTGCCAGCAGCTTTACGGCGGGACCCGGGGAGCTGTTTTTT. Protein: CASSFTAGPGELFF. The full variable domain, in which reference TRBV7-2 and TRBJ2-2 provide the parts outside the CDR3, is GAGVSQSPSNKVTEKGKDVELRCDPISGHTALYWYRQSLGQGLEFLIYFQGNSAPDKSGLPSDRFSAERTGGSVSTLTIQRTQQEDSAVYLCASSFTAGPGELFFGEGSRLTVL.

V usage is TRBV18 and J usage is TRBJ1-1, with no clear D. The germline CDR1 and CDR2 sequences are KGHSH and LQKENI. The CDR3 loop spans 14 amino acids. Trimming took 0 bases from V and 3 from J, leaving 8 bases between them. CDR3 loop: CASSPPGGDTEAFF. CDR3 sequence (DNA): TGTGCCAGCTCACCACCGGGCGGAGACACTGAAGCTTTCTTT.

J is TRBJ1-4 and V is TRBV7-8; D is undetermined. Germline V gives CDR1 SGHVS, CDR2 FQNEAQ. V gave up 1 base and J gave up 3 bases, with 12 bases separating them. This CDR3 spans 16 amino acids. The CDR3 DNA is TGTGCCAGCAGCTTAGAGCCGGGAGGAGCTAATGAAAAACTGTTTTTT. Translated, it gives CASSLEPGGANEKLFF.

The chain couples TRBV6-5 to TRBJ2-1; the match to TRBD2 covers 10 bases. Germline trimming cut 0 bases from V and 7 bases from J; bases unmatched to any gene: 3. Germline CDR1 and CDR2: MNHEY and SVGAGI. This CDR3 comprises 15 residues. The CDR3 DNA sequence: TGTGCCAGCAGTTACTCAGCGGGAGGGCTGAATGAGCAGTTCTTC. Its translation is CASSYSAGGLNEQFF.

The genes are TRBV5-6 and TRBJ2-4; unclear D gene. Trimming took 4 bases from V and 0 from J, leaving 14 bases between them. CDR3 length: 16 amino acids. Germline CDR1 reads SGHDT; CDR2 reads YYEEEE. In DNA form, the CDR3 reads TGTGCCAGCAGCACTATGGGTAGATTAGCCAAAAACATTCAGTACTTC. It translates to CASSTMGRLAKNIQYF.

This clone appeared a single time. The chain carries TRBV19 and TRBJ2-1; 11 bases line up with TRBD1. The V gene end was trimmed by 6 bases and the J gene end by 4 bases; junction bases not matched to a gene: 2. This CDR3 is built from 14 residues. The germline V gene has CDR1 LNHDA and CDR2 SQIVND (reference sequence). The CDR3 reads CASRGQGGYNEQFF. The DNA for the CDR3 is TGTGCCAGTAGGGGACAGGGGGGGTACAATGAGCAGTTCTTC.

This clone was observed a single time. This CDR3 reads CASSPGGVWGDTEAFF. CDR3 in DNA: TGTGCCAGTAGTCCCGGAGGCGTGTGGGGTGACACTGAAGCTTTCTTT. The rearrangement uses TRBV19 and TRBJ1-1; D unresolved. The CDR3 is 16 residues long. Germline V gives CDR1 LNHDA, CDR2 SQIVND (reference sequence). Trimming pared 5 bases from V and 3 bases from J, leaving 19 bases between. The whole variable domain, filled in from reference TRBV19 and TRBJ1-1, reads DGGITQSPKYLFRKEGQNVTLSCEQNLNHDAMYWYRQDPGQGLRLIYYSQIVNDFQKGDIAEGYSVSREKKESFPLTVTSAQKNPTAFYLCASSPGGVWGDTEAFFGQGTRLTVV.